This T cell receptor (beta chain) came from a study of blood T cell repertoires in COVID-19. The wider study: PBMCs, B-cell-depleted T cells, or T cells provided the cDNA or gDNA that made up the material.

Some clones are missing from TCRdb's copy, which holds only in-frame ones; the method was immunoSEQ multiplex PCR. Of some 140,000 clones listed, around 83% are singletons. The CDR3 extends over 13 amino acids. Germline V gene sequence: CDR1 MNHEY, CDR2 SVGAGI. Trimming pared 5 bases from V and 4 bases from J, leaving 11 bases between. The chain carries TRBV6-5 and TRBJ1-1; possibly TRBD1 for D (5 bases). The TCR originated in a woman aged 60-75 years with acute or convalescent COVID-19. The sequencing input was peripheral blood. CDR3 sequence: CASSRRRGTEAFF. The CDR3 nucleotides are TGTGCCAGCAGTCGACGGAGGGGCACTGAAGCTTTCTTT.